The 12 T cell receptor beta chains below were found in one sample sequenced in a study of naive and memory T cell subsets. No antigen is known for these receptors. Study findings and constraints: A few larger clonotypes appeared in naive repertoires, especially CD8, possibly memory cells re-expressing CD45RA.

An equimolar mix of two oligonucleotides served as the beta constant-region primer for TRBC1 and TRBC2. Ligated cDNA was amplified by four rounds of PCR with nested alpha and beta constant-region primers and SP2. MiXCR, run by TCRdb on the UMI-ligation and nested PCR reads, gives a single entry per CDR3 protein. The data show under 150,000 distinct CDR3 sequences, with more than 15% seen just once and more than 0.6% held by the top ten. Sample: naive CD8+ T cells from blood. The receptors were gathered from a human donor in good health.

This rearrangement joins TRBV12-3 or TRBV12-4 to TRBJ1-2, with a possible D match to TRBD1 (6 bases). V was trimmed by 5 bases and J by 4 bases, leaving 11 bases between them. The CDR3 sequence is 13 residues long. The CDR3 coding sequence is TGTGCCAGCAGTCCGGGCAGGGGCTATGGCTACACCTTC. Encoded protein: CASSPGRGYGYTF.

The chain combines TRBV6-2 or TRBV6-3 with TRBJ2-5; 7 bases fit TRBD1. Germline V gene lookup returns CDR1 MNHEY and CDR2 SVGEGT. This CDR3 region has 15 residues. With V trimmed by 6 bases and J by 1 base, 8 bases remained unmatched. In DNA, the CDR3 is TGTGCCAGCAGCATCGACAGGGAATCCCAAGAGACCCAGTACTTC. Translation: CASSIDRESQETQYF.

The genes are TRBV15 and TRBJ2-7; 12 positions agree with TRBD1. CDR3 length: 16 residues. Germline lookup yields CDR1 LNHNV and CDR2 YYDKDF (reference sequence). V shed 5 bases, J shed 6 bases, and the junction held 11 bases outside the gene matches. CDR3 DNA: TGTGCCACCAGCGACGGGAAAGGGACAGGGGGCGTCGAGCAGTACTTC. This gives the protein CATSDGKGTGGVEQYF.

This clonotype came up many times. The chain employs TRBV6-2 or TRBV6-3 and TRBJ2-7, with D maybe TRBD2 (5 bases). V dropped 2 bases and J dropped 3 bases, with 11 bases sitting between them. Germline loops: CDR1 MNHEY, CDR2 SVGEGT. The CDR3 covers 14 residues. The CDR3 is CASSYMGEGYEQYF. CDR3 DNA: TGTGCCAGCAGTTACATGGGAGAGGGCTACGAGCAGTACTTC.

The genes are TRBV12-3 or TRBV12-4 and TRBJ2-5, with D perhaps TRBD1 (5 bases). The CDR3 has 16 residues. The V end lost 7 bases, the J end lost 0 bases, and 18 bases lay between the germline ends. CDR3 sequence reads: CASTPPRAVYQETQYF. CDR3 coding DNA: TGTGCCAGCACCCCACCCAGGGCGGTTTACCAAGAGACCCAGTACTTC.

This chain links TRBV6-2 or TRBV6-3 with TRBJ2-7; D may be TRBD2 (5 bases). Germline V CDR1 and CDR2: MNHEY, SVGEGT. Trimming removed 6 bases from V and 6 bases from J, with 12 bases in between. The CDR3 length is 12 residues. CDR3 sequence (DNA): TGTGCCAGCAGCCACGGACTCTTCGAGCAGTACTTC. Translating it yields CASSHGLFEQYF.

The chain combines TRBV3-1 with TRBJ2-3, with D uncertain. The V end was cut by 1 base, the J end by 2 bases, with 1 base between. Germline CDR1 LGHDT, CDR2 YNNKEL (reference sequence). This CDR3 is built from 12 residues. The CDR3 region has the DNA TGTGCCAGCAGCCAAGTCACAGATACGCAGTATTTT. Translation gives CASSQVTDTQYF.

This clonotype was counted only a few times. This chain joins TRBV4-2 and TRBJ2-7; 7 nucleotides line up with TRBD1. The CDR3 is made up of 14 amino acids. Germline V lookup: CDR1 LGHNA, CDR2 YNFKEQ. The V segment lost 1 base and the J segment 4 bases; nucleotides outside the gene matches: 4. CDR3 amino acids: CASSQGTGRYEQYF. The CDR3 nucleotides are TGTGCCAGCAGCCAAGGGACAGGACGATACGAGCAGTACTTC.

This clonotype was recorded a few times. V usage is TRBV18 and J usage is TRBJ1-1; D not certain. Deletions cut 4 bases from V and 2 bases from J, with 17 bases between. Germline CDR1 KGHSH, CDR2 LQKENI. This CDR3 comprises 16 residues. The CDR3 sequence is CASSLGPIGYNTEAFF. The CDR3 nucleotides are TGTGCCAGCTCACTCGGACCCATCGGGTATAACACTGAAGCTTTCTTT.

The chain joins TRBV4-1 to TRBJ1-6; perhaps TRBD1 as D (5 bases). Deletions cut 0 bases from V and 13 bases from J, with 10 bases between. CDR1 is MGHRA, CDR2 YSYEKL, per germline. This CDR3 contains 13 residues. The CDR3 here is CASSQERGYPLHF. In DNA form, the CDR3 reads TGCGCCAGCAGCCAAGAAAGGGGTTATCCCCTCCACTTT.

The gene calls are TRBV6-5 and TRBJ2-7; weak D call: TRBD1 (6 bases). Trimming took 7 bases from V and 2 from J, leaving 18 bases between them. Germline values: CDR1 MNHEY, CDR2 SVGAGI. This CDR3 has 15 residues. CDR3 sequence (DNA): TGTGCCAGCATGGCCGGGACAAGGGGGACCTACGAGCAGTACTTC. Translation gives CASMAGTRGTYEQYF.

This clonotype was counted between two and nine times. The chain combines TRBV13 with TRBJ1-2; D is ambiguous. Trimming stripped 0 bases from V and 8 bases from J, with 7 bases between. The CDR3 has 12 residues. CDR1 is PRHDT and CDR2 is FYEKMQ in the germline V gene (reference sequence). In nucleotides, the CDR3 is TGTGCCAGCAGCTTAGGTGAGGACGGCTACACCTTC. This sequence encodes CASSLGEDGYTF.